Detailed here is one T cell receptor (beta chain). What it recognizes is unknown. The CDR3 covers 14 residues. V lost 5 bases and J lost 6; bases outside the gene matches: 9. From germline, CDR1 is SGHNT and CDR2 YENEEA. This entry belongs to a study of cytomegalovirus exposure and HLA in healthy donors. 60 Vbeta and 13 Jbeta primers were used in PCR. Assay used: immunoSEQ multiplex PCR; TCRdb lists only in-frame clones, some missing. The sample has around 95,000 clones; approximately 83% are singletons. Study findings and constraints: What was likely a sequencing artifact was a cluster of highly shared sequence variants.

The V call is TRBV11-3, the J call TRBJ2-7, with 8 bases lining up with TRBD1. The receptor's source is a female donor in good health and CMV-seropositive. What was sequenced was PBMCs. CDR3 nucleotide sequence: TGTGCCAGCAGCCCCCGGACAGGGAGCAGCGAGCAGTACTTC. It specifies CASSPRTGSSEQYF.